The 21 T cell receptor beta chains listed next were all sequenced from one sample in a study of T cells in Graves' hyperthyroidism and ophthalmopathy. RNA transcripts provided the source from which TCR beta CDR3 regions were amplified. The HTBI primer set was used in a first-round RT-PCR of the TCR CDR3. TCRdb recomputed calls from the multiplex PCR reads with MiXCR, one row per CDR3 protein. The sample includes hundreds of thousands of distinct CDR3 sequences, about 20% of them seen just once. The sequencing input was blood. These receptors all stem from a woman younger than 30 with Graves' hyperthyroidism.

This clonotype was observed many times. This CDR3 reads CSARDDVDGELFF. The CDR3 bases are TGCAGTGCTAGAGACGACGTCGACGGGGAGCTGTTTTTT. The rearrangement uses TRBV20-1 and TRBJ2-2; D ambiguous. The V and J ends lost 0 bases and 7 bases respectively, with 9 bases between them. Germline CDR1 DFQATT, CDR2 SNEGSKA (reference sequence). This CDR3 is built from 13 residues.

V gene TRBV6-2 or TRBV6-3 combines with J gene TRBJ2-2; TRBD2 matches 11 bases. CDR3 length equals 19 residues. With V trimmed by 7 bases and J by 5 bases, 18 bases remained unmatched. Germline values: CDR1 MNHEY, CDR2 SVGEGT. This chain's CDR3 is CASTWWGAASGGRTGELFF. DNA of the CDR3: TGTGCCAGCACCTGGTGGGGGGCCGCTAGCGGGGGGAGAACCGGGGAGCTGTTTTTT.

In this sample, this clonotype turned up many times. A read error is likely, as this CDR3 ends without the conserved phenylalanine or tryptophan. V gene TRBV20-1 combines with J gene TRBJ1-1; D call uncertain. V lost 6 bases and J lost 3, with 8 bases in between. CDR1 DFQATT and CDR2 SNEGSKA come from the germline V gene (reference sequence). This CDR3 contains 11 residues. The CDR3, as DNA: TGCAGTGCCACCCCGGACACTGAAGCTTTCTCT. Translating gives CSATPDTEAFS.

This clonotype has ten or more counts. The rearrangement links TRBV12-3 or TRBV12-4 to TRBJ1-1; 8 bases are shared with TRBD1. The CDR3 runs 15 residues. J lost 1 base, V lost 5 bases, and 6 bases had no gene match. CDR3 residues: CASSVTGDWNTEAFF. CDR3 sequence (DNA): TGTGCCAGCAGTGTGACAGGGGATTGGAACACTGAAGCTTTCTTT.

This clonotype was observed at least ten times. V gene TRBV7-9 combines with J gene TRBJ2-2, with 7 bases identical to TRBD1. The CDR3 covers 15 residues. Looked up from germline, CDR1 is SEHNR and CDR2 is FQNEAQ (reference sequence). Trimming removed 5 bases from V and 6 bases from J; junction bases left unmatched: 9. The chain's CDR3 is CASSGDRVPSGELFF. The DNA for the CDR3 is TGTGCCAGCAGCGGAGACAGGGTCCCATCCGGGGAGCTGTTTTTT.

In this sample, this clonotype turned up many times. The chain recombines TRBV7-8 with TRBJ1-1, with 7 positions matching TRBD1. Looked up from germline, CDR1 is SGHVS and CDR2 is FQNEAQ. CDR3 length: 15 residues. V lost 4 bases, J lost 5 bases, and 10 bases stayed unmatched. The CDR3 reads CASSYSYRGITEAFF. CDR3 nucleotide sequence: TGTGCCAGCAGCTACTCCTACAGGGGAATAACTGAAGCTTTCTTT.

This clonotype was observed at least ten times. V and J are TRBV11-1 and TRBJ1-1, with 7 nucleotides matching TRBD1. Germline V gives CDR1 SGHAT, CDR2 FQDESV (reference sequence). The CDR3 extends over 16 amino acids. J gave up 2 bases and V 5 bases, and 11 bases lay outside the gene matches. CDR3 sequence: CASSETGKGRNTEAFF. The DNA of the CDR3 is TGTGCCAGCAGCGAGACAGGGAAGGGGAGAAACACTGAAGCTTTCTTT.

This clonotype was seen at least ten times. The genes are TRBV6-5 and TRBJ2-3; no reliable D call. This CDR3 comprises 14 residues. Between the trimmed V and J ends, which lost 4 bases and 1 base, there was a span of 9 bases. CDR1 and CDR2 (germline): MNHEY, SVGAGI. The CDR3 sequence is CASSWITGTDTQYF. DNA of the CDR3: TGTGCCAGCAGTTGGATAACTGGCACAGATACGCAGTATTTT.

The chain uses TRBV20-1 and TRBJ2-5; 7 bases align to TRBD2. There are 15 residues in the CDR3. With V trimmed by 5 bases and J by 7 bases, 16 bases remained unmatched. Germline V gene data show CDR1 as DFQATT and CDR2 as SNEGSKA (reference sequence). The CDR3 region is CSAGSGTIGGWTQYF. The CDR3 bases are TGCAGTGCTGGGTCCGGGACTATCGGGGGATGGACCCAGTACTTC.

This clonotype was observed many times. The chain couples TRBV11-2 to TRBJ2-2, with D perhaps given as TRBD1 or TRBD2 (5 bases each). V was cut by 4 bases and J by 1 base, with 16 bases left in between. The CDR3 consists of 17 residues. Germline CDR1 is SGHAT and CDR2 is FQNNGV. CDR3 coding DNA: TGTGCCAGCAGCTCATCACATGGGGGAAAGAACACCGGGGAGCTGTTTTTT. Encoded protein: CASSSSHGGKNTGELFF.

This clonotype was counted ten times or more. A much larger clone sits a single nucleotide away, making a read error possible. This rearrangement joins TRBV12-3 or TRBV12-4 to TRBJ1-5; 8 bases fit TRBD1. Trimming took 5 bases from V and 2 from J; bases not matched to a gene: 2. This CDR3 region has 14 residues. CDR3: CASSRDRRNQPQHF. DNA for the CDR3: TGTGCCAGCAGTCGGGACAGGCGCAATCAGCCCCAGCATTTT.

This clonotype was recorded at least ten times. The rearrangement uses TRBV2 and TRBJ2-5; D is possibly TRBD2 (6 bases). The CDR3 contains 16 residues. The ends were cut back, 6 bases at V and 5 bases at J, with 22 bases in the middle. Germline V gene sequence: CDR1 SNHLY, CDR2 FYNNEI. Here the CDR3 reads CASREFGQPGRETQYF. In DNA, the CDR3 is TGTGCCAGCAGAGAGTTTGGACAACCTGGGAGGGAGACCCAGTACTTC.

The rearrangement links TRBV9 to TRBJ2-2; D may be TRBD2 (5 bases). The CDR3 is 16 residues long. The germline V gene encodes CDR1 SGDLS and CDR2 YYNGEE. The V end lost 3 bases, the J end lost 5 bases, and 17 bases lay between the germline ends. The DNA for the CDR3 is TGTGCCAGCAGCGCTCGCGGGCGCGTAAGGACCGGGGAGCTGTTTTTT. Its protein is CASSARGRVRTGELFF.

About this clonotype: A read error may produce the germline difference seen at one junction end. The V gene is TRBV12-3 or TRBV12-4, the J gene TRBJ2-7; D is possibly TRBD2 (6 bases). The CDR3 has 13 amino acids. The CDR3 nucleotides read TGTACCAGCAGCGCCTATCAGGGAGGCGAGCAGTACTTC. It yields the protein CTSSAYQGGEQYF.

This clonotype was seen repeatedly, ten times or more. The DNA for the CDR3 is TGTGCCAGCAGTCCCTGGACCGGCAAGCCGAATCAGCCCCAGCATTTT. It specifies CASSPWTGKPNQPQHF. The rearrangement links TRBV6-1 to TRBJ1-5; D is uncertain. This CDR3 contains 16 residues. The germline V and J ends were trimmed by 5 bases and 4 bases, with 18 bases remaining between them. Germline-derived CDR1 and CDR2 are MNHNS and SASEGT.

This chain uses TRBV7-6 with TRBJ2-7; 8 positions match TRBD2. V lost 1 base and J lost 2; bases outside the gene matches: 4. Germline V lookup: CDR1 SGHVS, CDR2 FNYEAQ. CDR3 length equals 15 residues. The CDR3 DNA follows: TGTGCCAGCAGCTTAGAAGTAGCGGGAACCTACGAGCAGTACTTC. Translated: CASSLEVAGTYEQYF.

The sample holds many counts of this clonotype. The gene calls are TRBV2 and TRBJ2-5, with D possibly being TRBD1 (5 bases). The V and J ends lost 6 bases and 0 bases respectively, with 11 bases between them. The germline CDR1 and CDR2 sequences are SNHLY and FYNNEI. The CDR3 runs to 14 residues. This CDR3 is CASSGDSHQETQYF. The CDR3 DNA sequence: TGTGCCAGCAGCGGTGACAGCCACCAAGAGACCCAGTACTTC.

This clonotype has a count of ten or more. The chain joins TRBV12-3 or TRBV12-4 to TRBJ1-5; 7 bases align to TRBD1. V trimming: 6 bases; J trimming: 3 bases; junction bases outside the gene matches: 8. CDR3 length: 15 residues. The CDR3 here is CASSPGQEYNQPQHF. The DNA of the CDR3 is TGTGCCAGCAGCCCAGGACAGGAATACAATCAGCCCCAGCATTTT.

This clonotype was detected many times. The gene calls are TRBV20-1 and TRBJ1-1; tentatively, D is TRBD1 (5 bases). CDR3 length equals 15 residues. Germline-derived CDR1 and CDR2 are DFQATT and SNEGSKA (reference sequence). Trimming pared 0 bases from V and 3 bases from J, leaving 14 bases between. Here the CDR3 DNA reads TGCAGTGCTAGAGATTATGAGGGGATCGACACTGAAGCTTTCTTT. Translated: CSARDYEGIDTEAFF.

This clonotype was seen a few times. The chain combines TRBV27 with TRBJ2-3; the D call may be TRBD1 or TRBD2 (5 bases each). The germline CDR1 and CDR2 sequences are MNHEY and SMNVEV (reference sequence). V was shortened by 4 bases and J by 0 bases, with 14 bases between the two germline ends. This CDR3 comprises 16 residues. CDR3 sequence (DNA): TGTGCCAGCAGTTCCTCCTACAGGACTAGCACAGATACGCAGTATTTT. Protein product: CASSSSYRTSTDTQYF.

The rearrangement joins TRBV4-1 to TRBJ1-5; unclear D gene. The CDR3 runs 12 residues. Per germline, CDR1 MGHRA and CDR2 YSYEKL. Trimming shortened V by 4 bases and J by 10 bases, and 11 bases separated the two germline ends. The CDR3 sequence: CASSPTGGPQHF. CDR3 in DNA: TGCGCCAGCAGCCCAACCGGCGGACCCCAGCATTTT.